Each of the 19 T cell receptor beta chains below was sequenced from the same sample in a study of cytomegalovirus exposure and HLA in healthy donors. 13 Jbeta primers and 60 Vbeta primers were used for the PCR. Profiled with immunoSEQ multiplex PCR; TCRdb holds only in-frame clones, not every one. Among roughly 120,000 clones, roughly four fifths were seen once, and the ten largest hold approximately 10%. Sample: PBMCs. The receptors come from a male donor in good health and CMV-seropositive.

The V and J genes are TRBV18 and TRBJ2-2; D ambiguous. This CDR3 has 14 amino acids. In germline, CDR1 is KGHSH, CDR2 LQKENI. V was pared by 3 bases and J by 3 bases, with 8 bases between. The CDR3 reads CASSPLGDTGELFF. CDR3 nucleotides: TGTGCCAGCTCACCCTTGGGCGACACCGGGGAGCTGTTTTTT.

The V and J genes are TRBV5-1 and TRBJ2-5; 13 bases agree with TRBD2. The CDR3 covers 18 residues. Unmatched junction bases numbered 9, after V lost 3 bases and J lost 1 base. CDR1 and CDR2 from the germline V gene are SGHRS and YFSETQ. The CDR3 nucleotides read TGCGCCAGCAGCTACGGACTAGCGGGAGTGAAACTCCAAGAGACCCAGTACTTC. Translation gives CASSYGLAGVKLQETQYF.

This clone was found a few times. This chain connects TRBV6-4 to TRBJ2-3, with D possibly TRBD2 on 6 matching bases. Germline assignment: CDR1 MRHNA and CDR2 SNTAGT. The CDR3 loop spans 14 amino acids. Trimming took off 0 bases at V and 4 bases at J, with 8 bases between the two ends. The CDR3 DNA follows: TGTGCCAGCAGTGACTCGGAGGGATCAGATACGCAGTATTTT. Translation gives CASSDSEGSDTQYF.

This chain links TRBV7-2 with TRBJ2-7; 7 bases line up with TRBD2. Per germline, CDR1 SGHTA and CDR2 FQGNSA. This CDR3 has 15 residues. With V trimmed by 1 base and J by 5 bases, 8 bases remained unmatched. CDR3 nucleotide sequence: TGTGCCAGCAGCTTAGGGGAGGGAGGAAGAAACGAGCAGTACTTC. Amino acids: CASSLGEGGRNEQYF. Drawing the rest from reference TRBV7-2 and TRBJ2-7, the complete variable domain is GAGVSQSPSNKVTEKGKDVELRCDPISGHTALYWYRQSLGQGLEFLIYFQGNSAPDKSGLPSDRFSAERTGGSVSTLTIQRTQQEDSAVYLCASSLGEGGRNEQYFGPGTRLTVT.

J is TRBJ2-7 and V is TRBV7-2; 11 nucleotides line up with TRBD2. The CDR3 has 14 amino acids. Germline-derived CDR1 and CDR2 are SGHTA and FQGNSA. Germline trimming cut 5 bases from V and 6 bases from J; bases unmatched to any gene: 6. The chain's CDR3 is CASSRDGTSGEQYF. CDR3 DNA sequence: TGTGCCAGCAGCCGAGACGGGACTAGCGGCGAGCAGTACTTC.

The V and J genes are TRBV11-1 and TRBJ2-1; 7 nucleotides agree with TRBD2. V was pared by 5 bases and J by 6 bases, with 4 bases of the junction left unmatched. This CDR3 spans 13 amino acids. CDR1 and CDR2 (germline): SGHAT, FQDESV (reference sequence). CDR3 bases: TGTGCCAGCAGCCATCCTAGCGGCAATGAGCAGTTCTTC. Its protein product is CASSHPSGNEQFF.

The CDR3: CASEASGVGTEAFF. The CDR3 DNA reads as TGTGCCAGCGAAGCATCAGGGGTTGGTACTGAAGCTTTCTTT. The gene calls are TRBV6-5 and TRBJ1-1; TRBD1 might be the D (6 bases). The V and J ends lost 8 bases and 5 bases respectively, with 18 bases between them. There are 14 residues in the CDR3. Germline V gene lookup returns CDR1 MNHEY and CDR2 SVGAGI.

DNA for the CDR3: TGTGCCGCAAGCGGGGGCGAGCGGGAGACCCAGTACTTC. Residues: CAASGGERETQYF. V is TRBV19 and J is TRBJ2-5; 8 bases are shared with TRBD2. Trimming at V came to 11 bases and at J to 5 bases, leaving 10 bases not matched to a gene. CDR3 length: 13 residues. Germline-derived CDR1 and CDR2 are LNHDA and SQIVND (reference sequence).

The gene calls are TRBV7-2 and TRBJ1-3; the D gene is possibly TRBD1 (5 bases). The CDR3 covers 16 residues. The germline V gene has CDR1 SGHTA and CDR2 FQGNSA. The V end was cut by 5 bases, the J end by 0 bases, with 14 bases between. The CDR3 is CASSAPGLRSGNTIYF. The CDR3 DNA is TGTGCCAGCAGCGCACCGGGACTTCGCTCTGGAAACACCATATATTTT.

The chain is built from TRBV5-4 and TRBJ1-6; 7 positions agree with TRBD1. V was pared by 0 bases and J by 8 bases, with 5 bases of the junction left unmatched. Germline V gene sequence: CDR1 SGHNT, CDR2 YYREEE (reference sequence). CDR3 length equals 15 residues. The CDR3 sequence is CASSLETGSDSPLHF. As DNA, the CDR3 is TGTGCCAGCAGCTTGGAGACAGGGTCGGATTCACCCCTCCACTTT.

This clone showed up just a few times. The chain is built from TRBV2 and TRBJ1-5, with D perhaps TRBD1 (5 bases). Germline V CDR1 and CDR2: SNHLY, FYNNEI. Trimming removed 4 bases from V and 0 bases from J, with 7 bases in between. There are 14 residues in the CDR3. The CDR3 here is CASSGDSSNQPQHF. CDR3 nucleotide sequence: TGTGCCAGCAGTGGAGACAGTAGCAATCAGCCCCAGCATTTT.

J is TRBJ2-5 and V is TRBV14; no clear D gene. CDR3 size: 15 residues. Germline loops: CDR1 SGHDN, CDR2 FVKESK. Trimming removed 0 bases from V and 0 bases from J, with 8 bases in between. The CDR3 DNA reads TGTGCCAGCAGCCAAGAGGCCACCTACCAAGAGACCCAGTACTTC. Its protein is CASSQEATYQETQYF.

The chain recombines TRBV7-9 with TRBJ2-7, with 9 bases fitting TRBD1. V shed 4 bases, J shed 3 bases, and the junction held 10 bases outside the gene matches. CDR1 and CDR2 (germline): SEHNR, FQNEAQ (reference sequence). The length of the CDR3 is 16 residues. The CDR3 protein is CASSYAPGQGFYEQYF. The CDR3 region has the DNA TGTGCCAGCAGCTATGCCCCGGGACAGGGCTTCTACGAGCAGTACTTC.

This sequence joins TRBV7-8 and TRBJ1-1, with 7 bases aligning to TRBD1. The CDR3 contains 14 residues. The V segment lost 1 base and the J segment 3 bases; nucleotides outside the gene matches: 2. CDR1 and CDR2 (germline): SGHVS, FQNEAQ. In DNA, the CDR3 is TGTGCCAGCAGCTTAGACAGGGGATACACTGAAGCTTTCTTT. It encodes CASSLDRGYTEAFF.

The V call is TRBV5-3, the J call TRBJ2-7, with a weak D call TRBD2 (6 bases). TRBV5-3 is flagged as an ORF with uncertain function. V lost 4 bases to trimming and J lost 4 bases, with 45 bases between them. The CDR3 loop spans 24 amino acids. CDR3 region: CARSQTDSLLLAKRNSKRLYEQYF. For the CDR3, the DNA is TGTGCCAGAAGCCAGACAGATTCCTTGCTCCTAGCGAAACGCAACTCAAAAAGGTTGTACGAGCAGTACTTC.

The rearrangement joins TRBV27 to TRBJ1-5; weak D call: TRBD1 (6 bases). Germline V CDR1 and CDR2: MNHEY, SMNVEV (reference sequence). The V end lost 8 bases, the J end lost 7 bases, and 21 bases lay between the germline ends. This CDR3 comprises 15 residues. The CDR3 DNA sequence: TGTGCCAGCGGGTCTTCGGGGGGCGGGGGACAGCCCCAGCATTTT. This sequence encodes CASGSSGGGGQPQHF.

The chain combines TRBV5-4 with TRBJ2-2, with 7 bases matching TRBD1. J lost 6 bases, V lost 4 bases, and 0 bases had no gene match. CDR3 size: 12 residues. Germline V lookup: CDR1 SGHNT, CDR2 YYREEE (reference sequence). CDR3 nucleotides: TGTGCCAGCAGCCAGGGGGCCGGGGAGCTGTTTTTT. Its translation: CASSQGAGELFF.

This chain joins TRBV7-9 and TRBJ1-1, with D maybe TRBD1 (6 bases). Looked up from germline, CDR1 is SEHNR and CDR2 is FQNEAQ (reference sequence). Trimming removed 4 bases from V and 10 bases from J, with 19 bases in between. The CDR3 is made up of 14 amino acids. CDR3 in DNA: TGTGCCAGCAGCTCTCAGGGGACGGGTGGCGTAGCTTTCTTT. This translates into CASSSQGTGGVAFF. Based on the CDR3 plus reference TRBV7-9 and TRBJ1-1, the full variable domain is DTGVSQNPRHKITKRGQNVTFRCDPISEHNRLYWYRQTLGQGPEFLTYFQNEAQLEKSRLLSDRFSAERPKGSFSTLEIQRTEQGDSAMYLCASSSQGTGGVAFFGQGTRLTVV.

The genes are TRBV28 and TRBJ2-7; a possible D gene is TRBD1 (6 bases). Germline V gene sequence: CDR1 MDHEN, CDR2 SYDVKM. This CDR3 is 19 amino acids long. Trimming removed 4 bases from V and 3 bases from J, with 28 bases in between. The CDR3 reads CASSSLFDYTGSVGYEQYF. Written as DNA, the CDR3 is TGTGCCAGCAGTTCTTTATTCGATTATACAGGGAGTGTGGGCTACGAGCAGTACTTC. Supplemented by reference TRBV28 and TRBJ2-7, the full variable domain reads DVKVTQSSRYLVKRTGEKVFLECVQDMDHENMFWYRQDPGLGLRLIYFSYDVKMKEKGDIPEGYSVSREKKERFSLILESASTNQTSMYLCASSSLFDYTGSVGYEQYFGPGTRLTVT.